This T cell receptor beta chain was observed in a study of cytomegalovirus exposure and HLA in healthy donors. CDR3 length: 19 residues. With 1 base removed from V and 1 base from J, the gap between germline ends came to 17 bases. The germline V gene has CDR1 SGHAT and CDR2 FQNNGV. PCR employed 60 Vbeta and 13 Jbeta primers. Profiling relied on immunoSEQ multiplex PCR, and the TCRdb table lists in-frame clones only, not all of them. The repertoire holds 130,000 or so clones, with almost 85% as singletons. The chain links TRBV11-2 to TRBJ2-6, with a tentative D call TRBD2 (5 bases). Source material: PBMCs. This clonotype originated in a woman in her 40s in good health and CMV-seronegative. The CDR3 DNA sequence: TGTGCCAGCAGCTTAGTTGTGAGGGTTCCCGGATCTGGGGCCAACGTCCTGACTTTC. Amino acids: CASSLVVRVPGSGANVLTF.